This TCR beta chain was captured in a study of OX40 agonist ivuxolimab in advanced cancers. Study-level background: Ivuxolimab, an antibody that agonizes OX40 (CD134), was administered to the patients. Patients treated during dose escalation were battling hepatocellular carcinoma, melanoma, renal cell or head and neck cancer. Study outcomes and limitations: Circulating CD4+ and CD8+ T cells showed clonal expansion by week 6 at 0.1 to 3.0 mg/kg.

Method: immunoSEQ multiplex PCR; TCRdb's copy keeps in-frame clones and lacks some. The sample records tens of thousands of clones, around three quarters being singletons. Sampling times: baseline, cycle 4 day 1, cycle 7 day 1. The germline V gene has CDR1 MDHEN and CDR2 SYDVKM. This CDR3 spans 15 amino acids. J was trimmed by 9 bases and V by 5 bases; bases with no gene match: 13. In regard to this clone: Its antigen is unknown.

The genes are TRBV28 and TRBJ2-1; 7 bases fit TRBD1. The TCR comes from an adult with an advanced solid tumor such as melanoma, head and neck, liver or kidney cancer. The starting material was CD4+ or CD8+ T cells sorted from blood, obtained in a trial of the OX40 agonist ivuxolimab. The CDR3, as DNA: TGTGCCAGCAGTCCCGGGACAGCAAGTATGGGTGAGCAGTTCTTC. Protein product: CASSPGTASMGEQFF.